This T cell receptor beta chain was retrieved from a study of blood T cell repertoires in COVID-19. As for the study in general: Sample material is recorded as cDNA or gDNA derived from T cells, B-cell-depleted T cells, or PBMCs.

This CDR3 comprises 14 residues. V shed 6 bases, J shed 4 bases, and the junction held 7 bases outside the gene matches. Per germline, CDR1 SQVTM and CDR2 ANQGSEA. Measured with immunoSEQ multiplex PCR; TCRdb has only the in-frame clones, and not every one. The sample has 75,000 or so clones, roughly 82% seen once. The receptor was derived from a man aged 55 to 70 with acute or convalescent COVID-19. The rearrangement links TRBV29-1 to TRBJ1-2; 11 positions agree with TRBD1. Sequencing was performed on peripheral blood. CDR3 in amino acids: CSVEDRGRGYGYTF. The CDR3 DNA is TGCAGCGTCGAGGACAGGGGGCGAGGCTATGGCTACACCTTC.